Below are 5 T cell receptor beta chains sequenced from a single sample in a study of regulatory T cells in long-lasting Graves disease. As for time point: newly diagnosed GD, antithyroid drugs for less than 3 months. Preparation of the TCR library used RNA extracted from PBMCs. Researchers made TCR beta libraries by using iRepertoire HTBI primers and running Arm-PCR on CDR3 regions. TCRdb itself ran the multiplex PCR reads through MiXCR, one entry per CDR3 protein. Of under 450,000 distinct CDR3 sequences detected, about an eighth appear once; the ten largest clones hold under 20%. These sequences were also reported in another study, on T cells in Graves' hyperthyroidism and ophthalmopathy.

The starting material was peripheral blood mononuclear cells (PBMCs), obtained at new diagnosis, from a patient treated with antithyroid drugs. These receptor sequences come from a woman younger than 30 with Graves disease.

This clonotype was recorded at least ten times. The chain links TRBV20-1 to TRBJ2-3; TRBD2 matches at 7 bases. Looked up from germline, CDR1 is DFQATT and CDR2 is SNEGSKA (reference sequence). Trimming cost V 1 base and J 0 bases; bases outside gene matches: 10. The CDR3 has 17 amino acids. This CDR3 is CSARAVWSRGSTDTQYF. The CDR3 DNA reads TGCAGTGCTAGAGCGGTTTGGTCGCGGGGGAGCACAGATACGCAGTATTTT.

This CDR3 reads CASSWDRNYQPQHF. The CDR3 nucleotides are TGTGCCAGCAGTTGGGACAGGAACTACCAGCCCCAGCATTTT. The chain couples TRBV28 to TRBJ1-5; TRBD1 agrees at 8 bases. Germline V gene data show CDR1 as MDHEN and CDR2 as SYDVKM. The CDR3 is 14 amino acids. The J segment lost 7 bases and the V segment lost 4 bases, leaving 6 bases of the junction unmatched.

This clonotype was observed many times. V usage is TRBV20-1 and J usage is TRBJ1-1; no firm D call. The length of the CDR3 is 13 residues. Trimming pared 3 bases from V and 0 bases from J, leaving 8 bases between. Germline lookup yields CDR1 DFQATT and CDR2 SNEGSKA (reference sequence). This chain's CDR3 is CSARIVMNTEAFF. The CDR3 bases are TGCAGTGCTAGGATCGTAATGAACACTGAAGCTTTCTTT.

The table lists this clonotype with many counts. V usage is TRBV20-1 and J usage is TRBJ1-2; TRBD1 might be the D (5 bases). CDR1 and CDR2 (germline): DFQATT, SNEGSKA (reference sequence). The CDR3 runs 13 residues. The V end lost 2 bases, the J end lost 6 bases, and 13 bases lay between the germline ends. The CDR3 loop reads CSARRPGGDGYTF. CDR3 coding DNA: TGCAGTGCTAGAAGGCCTGGAGGGGATGGCTACACCTTC.

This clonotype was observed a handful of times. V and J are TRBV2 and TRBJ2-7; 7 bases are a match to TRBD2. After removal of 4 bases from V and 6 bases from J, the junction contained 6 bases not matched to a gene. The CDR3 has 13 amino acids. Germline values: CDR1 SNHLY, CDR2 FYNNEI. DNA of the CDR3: TGTGCCAGCAGTGGACCGTCGGGAGGCGAGCAGTACTTC. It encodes CASSGPSGGEQYF. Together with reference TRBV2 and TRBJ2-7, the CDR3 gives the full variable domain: EPEVTQTPSHQVTQMGQEVILRCVPISNHLYFYWYRQILGQKVEFLVSFYNNEISEKSEIFDDQFSVERPDGSNFTLKIRSTKLEDSAMYFCASSGPSGGEQYFGPGTRLTVT.